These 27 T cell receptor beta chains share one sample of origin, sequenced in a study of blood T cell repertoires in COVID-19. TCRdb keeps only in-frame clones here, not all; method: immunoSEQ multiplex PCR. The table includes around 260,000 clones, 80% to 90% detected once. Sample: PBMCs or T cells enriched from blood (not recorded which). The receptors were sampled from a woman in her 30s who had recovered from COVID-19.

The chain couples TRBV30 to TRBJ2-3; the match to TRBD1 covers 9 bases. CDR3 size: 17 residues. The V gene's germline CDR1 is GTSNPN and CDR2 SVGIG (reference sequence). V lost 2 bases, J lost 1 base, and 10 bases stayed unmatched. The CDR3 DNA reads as TGTGCCTGGAGTTCAAGTACAGGGGGCAGGGGCACAGATACGCAGTATTTT. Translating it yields CAWSSSTGGRGTDTQYF.

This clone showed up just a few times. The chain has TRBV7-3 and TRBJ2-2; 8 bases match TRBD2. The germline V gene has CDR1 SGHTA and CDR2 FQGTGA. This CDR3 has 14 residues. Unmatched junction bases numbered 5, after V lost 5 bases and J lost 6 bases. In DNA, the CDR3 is TGTGCCAGCAGCGCGGGACTAGTCGCCGGGGAGCTGTTTTTT. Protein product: CASSAGLVAGELFF.

The CDR3 region is CASSYFTSGGNSPLHF. As DNA, the CDR3 is TGTGCCAGCAGTTACTTCACATCGGGGGGTAATTCACCCCTCCACTTT. The chain joins TRBV6-5 to TRBJ1-6; TRBD1 is a possible D gene (5 bases). Germline assignment: CDR1 MNHEY and CDR2 SVGAGI. This CDR3 is 16 amino acids long. Between the trimmed V and J ends, which lost 1 base and 6 bases, there was a span of 13 bases.

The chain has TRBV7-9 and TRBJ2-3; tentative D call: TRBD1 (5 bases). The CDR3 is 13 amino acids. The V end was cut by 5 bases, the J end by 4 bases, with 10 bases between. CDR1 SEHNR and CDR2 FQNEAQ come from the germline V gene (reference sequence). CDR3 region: CASSLWGPDTQYF. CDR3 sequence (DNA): TGTGCCAGCAGCCTATGGGGCCCAGATACGCAGTATTTT.

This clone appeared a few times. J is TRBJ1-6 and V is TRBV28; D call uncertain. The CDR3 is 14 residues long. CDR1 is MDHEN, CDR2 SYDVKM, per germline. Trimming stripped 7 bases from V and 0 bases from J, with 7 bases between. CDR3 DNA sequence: TGTGCCAGCACCTGGAGCTCCTATAATTCACCCCTCCACTTT. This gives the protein CASTWSSYNSPLHF.

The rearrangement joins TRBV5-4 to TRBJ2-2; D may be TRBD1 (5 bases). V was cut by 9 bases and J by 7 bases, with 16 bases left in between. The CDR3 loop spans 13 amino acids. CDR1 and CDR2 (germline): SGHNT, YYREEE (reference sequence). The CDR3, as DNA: TGTGCCACACATTTTCCGACAGTCGGGGAGCTGTTTTTT. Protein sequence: CATHFPTVGELFF.

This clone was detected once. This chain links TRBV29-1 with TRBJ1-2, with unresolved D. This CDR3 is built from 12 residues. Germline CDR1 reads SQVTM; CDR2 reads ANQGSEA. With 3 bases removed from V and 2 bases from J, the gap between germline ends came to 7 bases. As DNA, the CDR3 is TGCAGCGTTGATTCCGGGAACTATGGCTACACCTTC. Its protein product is CSVDSGNYGYTF.

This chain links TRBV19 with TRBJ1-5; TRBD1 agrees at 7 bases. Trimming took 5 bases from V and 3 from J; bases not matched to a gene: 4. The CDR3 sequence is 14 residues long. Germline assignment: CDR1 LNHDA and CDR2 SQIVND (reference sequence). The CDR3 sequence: CASSPGTVNQPQHF. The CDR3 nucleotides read TGTGCCAGTAGTCCAGGGACAGTCAATCAGCCCCAGCATTTT.

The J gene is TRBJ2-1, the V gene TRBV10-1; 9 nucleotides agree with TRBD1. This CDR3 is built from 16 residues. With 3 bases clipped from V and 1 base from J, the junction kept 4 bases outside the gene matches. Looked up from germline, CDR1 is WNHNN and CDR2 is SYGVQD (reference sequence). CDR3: CASSELGQGSYNEQFF. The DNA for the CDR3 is TGCGCCAGCAGTGAACTCGGACAGGGGTCCTACAATGAGCAGTTCTTC.

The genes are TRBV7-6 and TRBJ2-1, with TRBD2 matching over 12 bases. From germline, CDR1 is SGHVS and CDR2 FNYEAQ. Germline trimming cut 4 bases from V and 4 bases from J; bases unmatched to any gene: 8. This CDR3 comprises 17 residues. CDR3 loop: CASSSFSGTSGYNEQFF. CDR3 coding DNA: TGTGCCAGCAGCTCGTTCTCCGGGACTAGCGGGTACAATGAGCAGTTCTTC.

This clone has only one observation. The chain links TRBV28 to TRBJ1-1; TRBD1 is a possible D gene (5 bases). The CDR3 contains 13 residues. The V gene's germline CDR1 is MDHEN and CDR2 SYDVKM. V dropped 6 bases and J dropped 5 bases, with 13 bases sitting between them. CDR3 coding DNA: TGTGCCAGCAGCCTGACAGTAAAGACTGAAGCTTTCTTT. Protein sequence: CASSLTVKTEAFF. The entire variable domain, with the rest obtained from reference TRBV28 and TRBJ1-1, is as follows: DVKVTQSSRYLVKRTGEKVFLECVQDMDHENMFWYRQDPGLGLRLIYFSYDVKMKEKGDIPEGYSVSREKKERFSLILESASTNQTSMYLCASSLTVKTEAFFGQGTRLTVV.

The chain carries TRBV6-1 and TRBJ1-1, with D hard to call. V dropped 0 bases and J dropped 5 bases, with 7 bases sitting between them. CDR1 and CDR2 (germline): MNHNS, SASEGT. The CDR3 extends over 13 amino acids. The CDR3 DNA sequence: TGTGCCAGCAGTGAAGCCCGGAGGACTGAAGCTTTCTTT. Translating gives CASSEARRTEAFF.

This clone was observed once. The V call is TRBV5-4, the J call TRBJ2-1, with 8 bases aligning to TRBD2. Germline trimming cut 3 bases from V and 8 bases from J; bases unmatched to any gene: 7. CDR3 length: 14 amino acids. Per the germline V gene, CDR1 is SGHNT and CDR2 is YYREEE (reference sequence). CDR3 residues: CASSWGRAGDEQFF. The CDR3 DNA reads TGTGCCAGCAGCTGGGGTAGAGCGGGAGATGAGCAGTTCTTC. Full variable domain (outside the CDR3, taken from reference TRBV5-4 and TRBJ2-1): ETGVTQSPTHLIKTRGQQVTLRCSSQSGHNTVSWYQQALGQGPQFIFQYYREEENGRGNFPPRFSGLQFPNYSSELNVNALELDDSALYLCASSWGRAGDEQFFGPGTRLTVL.

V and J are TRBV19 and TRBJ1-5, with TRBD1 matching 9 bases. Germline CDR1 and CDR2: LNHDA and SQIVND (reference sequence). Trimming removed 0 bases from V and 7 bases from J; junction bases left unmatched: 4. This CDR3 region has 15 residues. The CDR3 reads CASSIEGQGGQPQHF. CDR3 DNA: TGTGCCAGTAGTATAGAGGGACAGGGTGGCCAGCCCCAGCATTTT.

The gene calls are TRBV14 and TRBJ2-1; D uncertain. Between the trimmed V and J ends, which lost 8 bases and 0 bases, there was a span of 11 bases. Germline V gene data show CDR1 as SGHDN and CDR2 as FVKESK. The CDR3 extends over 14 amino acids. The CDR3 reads CASQNASSYNEQFF. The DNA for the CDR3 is TGTGCCAGCCAAAACGCGAGCTCCTACAATGAGCAGTTCTTC.

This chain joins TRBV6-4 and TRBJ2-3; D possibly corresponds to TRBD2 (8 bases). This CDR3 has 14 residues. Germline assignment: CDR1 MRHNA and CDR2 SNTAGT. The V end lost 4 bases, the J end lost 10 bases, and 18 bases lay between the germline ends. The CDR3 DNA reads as TGTGCCAGCAGTGTAGGGACAGCGGGGGTTGCGCAGTATTTT. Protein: CASSVGTAGVAQYF.

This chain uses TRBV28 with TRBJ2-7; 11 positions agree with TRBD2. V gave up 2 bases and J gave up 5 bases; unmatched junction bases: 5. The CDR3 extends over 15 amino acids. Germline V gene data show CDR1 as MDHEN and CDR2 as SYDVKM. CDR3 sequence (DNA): TGTGCCAGCAGTTTACCACTAGCGGGAGTCGACGAGCAGTACTTC. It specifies CASSLPLAGVDEQYF.

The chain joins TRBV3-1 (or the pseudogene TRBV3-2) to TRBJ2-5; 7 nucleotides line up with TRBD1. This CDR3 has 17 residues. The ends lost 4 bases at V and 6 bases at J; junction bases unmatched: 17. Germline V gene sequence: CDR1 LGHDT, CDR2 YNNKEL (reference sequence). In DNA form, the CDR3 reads TGTGCCAGCAGCCCCCAAAGGGGACAGACTTTCCTAAAGACCCAGTACTTC. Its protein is CASSPQRGQTFLKTQYF.

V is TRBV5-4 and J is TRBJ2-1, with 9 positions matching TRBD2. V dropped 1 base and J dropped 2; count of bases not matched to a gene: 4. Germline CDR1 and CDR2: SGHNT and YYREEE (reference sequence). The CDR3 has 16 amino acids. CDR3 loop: CASSLRSSGAYNEQFF. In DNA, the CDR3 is TGTGCCAGCAGCTTGCGGTCTAGCGGGGCCTACAATGAGCAGTTCTTC.

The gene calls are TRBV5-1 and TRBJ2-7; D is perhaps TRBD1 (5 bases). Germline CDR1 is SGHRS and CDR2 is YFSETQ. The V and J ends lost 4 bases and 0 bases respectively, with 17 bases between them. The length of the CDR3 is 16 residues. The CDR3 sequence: CASSADSQRRSYEQYF. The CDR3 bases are TGCGCCAGCAGCGCAGACAGCCAAAGGCGCTCCTACGAGCAGTACTTC.

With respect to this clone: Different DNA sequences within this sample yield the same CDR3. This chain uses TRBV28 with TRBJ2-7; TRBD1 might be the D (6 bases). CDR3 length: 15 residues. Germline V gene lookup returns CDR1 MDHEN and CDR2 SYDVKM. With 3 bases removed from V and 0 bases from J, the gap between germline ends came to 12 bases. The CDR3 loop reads CASSLTGTFSYEQYF. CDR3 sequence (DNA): TGTGCCAGCAGTTTGACAGGAACGTTCTCCTACGAGCAGTACTTC.

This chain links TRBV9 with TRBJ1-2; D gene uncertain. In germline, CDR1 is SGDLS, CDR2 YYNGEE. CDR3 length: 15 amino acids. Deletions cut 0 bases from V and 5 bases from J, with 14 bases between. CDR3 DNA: TGTGCCAGCAGCGTAGCTACTAGTGGGGAGTATGGCTACACCTTC. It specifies CASSVATSGEYGYTF.

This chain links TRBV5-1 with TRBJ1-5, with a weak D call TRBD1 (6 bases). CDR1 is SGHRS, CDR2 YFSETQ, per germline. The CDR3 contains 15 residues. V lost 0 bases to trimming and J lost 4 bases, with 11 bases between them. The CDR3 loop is CASSLGYRENQPQHF. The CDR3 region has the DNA TGCGCCAGCAGCTTGGGATACAGGGAAAATCAGCCCCAGCATTTT.

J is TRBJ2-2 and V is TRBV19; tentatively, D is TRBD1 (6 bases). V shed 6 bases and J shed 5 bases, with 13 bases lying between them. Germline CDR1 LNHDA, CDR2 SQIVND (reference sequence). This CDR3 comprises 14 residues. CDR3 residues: CASRDTGRTGELFF. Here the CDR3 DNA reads TGTGCCAGTAGGGACACAGGGCGGACCGGGGAGCTGTTTTTT.

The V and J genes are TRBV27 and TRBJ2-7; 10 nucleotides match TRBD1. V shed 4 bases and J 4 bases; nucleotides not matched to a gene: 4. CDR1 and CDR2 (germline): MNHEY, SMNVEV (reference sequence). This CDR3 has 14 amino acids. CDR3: CASSWTGGAYEQYF. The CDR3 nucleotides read TGTGCCAGCAGTTGGACAGGGGGGGCATACGAGCAGTACTTC.

The CDR3 loop is CASSVEIQHSGNTIYF. The DNA of the CDR3 is TGTGCCAGCAGCGTAGAAATACAACACTCTGGAAACACCATATATTTT. The rearrangement joins TRBV9 to TRBJ1-3, with no clear D. V lost 0 bases and J 0 bases, leaving 10 bases between the germline ends. The CDR3 is 16 residues long. Germline V gene lookup returns CDR1 SGDLS and CDR2 YYNGEE.

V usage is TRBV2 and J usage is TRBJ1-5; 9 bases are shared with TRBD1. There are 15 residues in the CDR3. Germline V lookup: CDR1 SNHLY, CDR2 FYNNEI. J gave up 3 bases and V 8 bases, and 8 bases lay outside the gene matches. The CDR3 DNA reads TGTGCCAGCGGGACAGGGAGCTCTATCAATCAGCCCCAGCATTTT. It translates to CASGTGSSINQPQHF.